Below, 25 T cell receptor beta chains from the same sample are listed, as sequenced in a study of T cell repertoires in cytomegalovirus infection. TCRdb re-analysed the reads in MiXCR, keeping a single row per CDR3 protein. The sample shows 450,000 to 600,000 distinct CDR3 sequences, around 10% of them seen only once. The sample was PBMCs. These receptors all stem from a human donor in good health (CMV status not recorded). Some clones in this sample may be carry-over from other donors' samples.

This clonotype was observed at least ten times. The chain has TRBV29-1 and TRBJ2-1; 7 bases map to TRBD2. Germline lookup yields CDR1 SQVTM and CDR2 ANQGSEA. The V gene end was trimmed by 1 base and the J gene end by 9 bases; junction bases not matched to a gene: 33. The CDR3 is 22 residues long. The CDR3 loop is CSVEGIPLVGGWGDPQRGEQFF. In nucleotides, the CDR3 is TGCAGCGTTGAAGGGATCCCCTTGGTGGGAGGGTGGGGAGATCCCCAACGCGGTGAGCAGTTCTTC.

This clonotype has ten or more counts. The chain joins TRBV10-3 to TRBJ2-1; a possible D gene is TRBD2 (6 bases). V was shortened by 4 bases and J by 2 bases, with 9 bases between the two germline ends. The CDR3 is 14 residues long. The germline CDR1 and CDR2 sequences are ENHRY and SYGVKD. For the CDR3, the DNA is TGTGCCATCAGTGTGACGGGGGCCTACAATGAGCAGTTCTTC. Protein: CAISVTGAYNEQFF.

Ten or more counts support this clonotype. In nucleotides, the CDR3 is TGTGCCAGCAGCCGCCGACAGGAGGTGAACACTGAAGCTTTCTTT. Translated, it gives CASSRRQEVNTEAFF. The chain employs TRBV7-2 and TRBJ1-1, with D possibly matching TRBD1 (6 bases). This CDR3 comprises 15 residues. Germline loops: CDR1 SGHTA, CDR2 FQGNSA. The germline V and J ends were trimmed by 5 bases and 0 bases, with 13 bases remaining between them.

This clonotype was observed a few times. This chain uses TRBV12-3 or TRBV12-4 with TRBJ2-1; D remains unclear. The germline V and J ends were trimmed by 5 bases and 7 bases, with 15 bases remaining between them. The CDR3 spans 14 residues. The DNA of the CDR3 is TGTGCCAGCAGTCTACCCCCCGTGATAAATGAGCAGTTCTTC. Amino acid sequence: CASSLPPVINEQFF.

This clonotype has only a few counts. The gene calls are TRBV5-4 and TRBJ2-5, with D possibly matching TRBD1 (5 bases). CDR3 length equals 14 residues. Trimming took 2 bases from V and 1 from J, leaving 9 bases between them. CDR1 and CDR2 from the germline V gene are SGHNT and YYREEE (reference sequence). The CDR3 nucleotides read TGTGCCAGCAGCTTCGACAGCGCCCAAGAGACCCAGTACTTC. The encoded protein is CASSFDSAQETQYF.

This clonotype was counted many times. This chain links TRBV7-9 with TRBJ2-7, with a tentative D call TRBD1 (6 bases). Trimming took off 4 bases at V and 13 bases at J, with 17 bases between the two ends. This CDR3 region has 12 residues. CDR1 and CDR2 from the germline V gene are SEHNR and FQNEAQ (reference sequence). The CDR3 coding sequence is TGTGCCAGCAGCTCCGGTCGGACAGAAGAATACTTC. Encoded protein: CASSSGRTEEYF.

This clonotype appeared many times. CDR3 region: CASSPNRGEQYF. The CDR3 nucleotides are TGTGCCAGCAGTCCCAACCGGGGTGAGCAGTACTTC. The chain uses TRBV12-3 or TRBV12-4 and TRBJ2-7; a possible D gene is TRBD2 (5 bases). This CDR3 is built from 12 residues. Trimming shortened V by 5 bases and J by 7 bases, and 12 bases separated the two germline ends.

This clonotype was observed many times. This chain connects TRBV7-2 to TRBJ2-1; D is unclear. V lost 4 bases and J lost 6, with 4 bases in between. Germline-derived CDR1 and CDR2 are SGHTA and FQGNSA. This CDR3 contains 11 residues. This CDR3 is CASSYINEQFF. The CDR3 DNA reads TGTGCCAGCAGCTACATCAATGAGCAGTTCTTC.

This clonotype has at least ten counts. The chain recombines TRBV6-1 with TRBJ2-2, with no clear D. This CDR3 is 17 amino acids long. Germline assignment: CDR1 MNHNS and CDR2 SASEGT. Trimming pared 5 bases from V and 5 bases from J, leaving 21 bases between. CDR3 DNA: TGTGCCAGCAGTTTAGGGATTACTGGGTACCTTACCGGGGAGCTGTTTTTT. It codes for CASSLGITGYLTGELFF.

The CDR3 coding sequence is TGTACCACCGGGGTAGCGGGAGCGGTAGATACGCAGTATTTT. Translating it yields CTTGVAGAVDTQYF. This chain joins TRBV7-9 and TRBJ2-3; 9 bases agree with TRBD2. The CDR3 sequence is 14 residues long. Germline CDR1 SEHNR, CDR2 FQNEAQ (reference sequence).

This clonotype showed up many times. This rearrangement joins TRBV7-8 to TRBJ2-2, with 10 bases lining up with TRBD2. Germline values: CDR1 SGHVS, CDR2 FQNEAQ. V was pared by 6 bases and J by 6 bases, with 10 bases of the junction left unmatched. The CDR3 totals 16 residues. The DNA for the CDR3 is TGTGCCAGCAGTCCGAAGCGGGGGGGAATGGCCGGGGAGCTGTTTTTT. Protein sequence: CASSPKRGGMAGELFF.

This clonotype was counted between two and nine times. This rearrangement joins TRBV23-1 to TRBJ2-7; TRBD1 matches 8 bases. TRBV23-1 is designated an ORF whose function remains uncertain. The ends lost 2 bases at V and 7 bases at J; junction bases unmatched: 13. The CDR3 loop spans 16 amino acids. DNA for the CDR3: TGCGCCAGCAGTCAACGGGACAGGCCAATCCCTAAGGAGCAGTACTTC. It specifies CASSQRDRPIPKEQYF.

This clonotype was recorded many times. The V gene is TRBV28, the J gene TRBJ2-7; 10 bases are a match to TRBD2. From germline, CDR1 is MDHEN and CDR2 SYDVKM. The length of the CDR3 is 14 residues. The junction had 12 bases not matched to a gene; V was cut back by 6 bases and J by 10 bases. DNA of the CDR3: TGTGCCAGCAGCGATAGCGGGAGGCCGTGGCATCAGTACTTC. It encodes CASSDSGRPWHQYF.

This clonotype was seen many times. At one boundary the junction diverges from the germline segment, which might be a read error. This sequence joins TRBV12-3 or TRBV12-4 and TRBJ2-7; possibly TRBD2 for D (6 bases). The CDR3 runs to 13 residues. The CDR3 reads CASSLGGTYEQYF. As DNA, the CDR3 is TGTGCCAGCAGCTTAGGCGGGACGTACGAGCAGTACTTC.

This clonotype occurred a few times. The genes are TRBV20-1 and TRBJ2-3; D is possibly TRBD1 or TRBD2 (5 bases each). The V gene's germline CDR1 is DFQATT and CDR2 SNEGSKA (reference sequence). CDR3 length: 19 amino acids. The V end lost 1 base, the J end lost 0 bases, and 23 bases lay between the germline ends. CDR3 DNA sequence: TGCAGTGCTAGAGGGGTCGGGGCGAACCCGGGGTTTAGCACAGATACGCAGTATTTT. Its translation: CSARGVGANPGFSTDTQYF.

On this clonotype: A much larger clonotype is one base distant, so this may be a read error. For the CDR3, the DNA is TGTGCCGCCGAGGGACTGCACTTCACAGATACGCAGTATTTT. This encodes CAAEGLHFTDTQYF. V usage is TRBV7-6 and J usage is TRBJ2-3, with D possibly being TRBD2 (6 bases). V lost 11 bases to trimming and J lost 2 bases, with 17 bases between them. From germline, CDR1 is SGHVS and CDR2 FNYEAQ. This CDR3 comprises 14 residues.

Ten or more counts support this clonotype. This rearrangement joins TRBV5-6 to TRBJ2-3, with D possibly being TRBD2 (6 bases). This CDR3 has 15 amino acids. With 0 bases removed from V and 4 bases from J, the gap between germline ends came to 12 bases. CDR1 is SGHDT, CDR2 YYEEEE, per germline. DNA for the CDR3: TGTGCCAGCAGCTTGGCACTAGCCACCCCAGATACGCAGTATTTT. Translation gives CASSLALATPDTQYF.

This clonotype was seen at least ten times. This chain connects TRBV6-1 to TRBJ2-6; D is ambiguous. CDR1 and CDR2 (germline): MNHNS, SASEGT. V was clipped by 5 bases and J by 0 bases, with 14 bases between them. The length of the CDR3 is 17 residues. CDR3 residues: CASSYLGHHSGANVLTF. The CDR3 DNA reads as TGTGCCAGCAGTTATTTGGGCCACCACTCTGGGGCCAACGTCCTGACTTTC.

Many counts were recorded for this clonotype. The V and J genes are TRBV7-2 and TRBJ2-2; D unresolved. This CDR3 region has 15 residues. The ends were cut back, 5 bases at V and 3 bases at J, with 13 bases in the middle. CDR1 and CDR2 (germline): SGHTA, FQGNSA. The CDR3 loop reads CASSLGGTYTGELFF. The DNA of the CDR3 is TGTGCCAGCAGCCTCGGCGGAACTTACACCGGGGAGCTGTTTTTT.

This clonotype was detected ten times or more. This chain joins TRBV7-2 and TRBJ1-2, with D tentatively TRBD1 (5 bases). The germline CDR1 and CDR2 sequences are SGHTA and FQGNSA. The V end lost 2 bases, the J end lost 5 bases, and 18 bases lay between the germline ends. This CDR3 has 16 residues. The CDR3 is CASSLRWTPRGYGYTF. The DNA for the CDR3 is TGTGCCAGCAGCTTACGCTGGACACCAAGAGGGTATGGCTACACCTTC. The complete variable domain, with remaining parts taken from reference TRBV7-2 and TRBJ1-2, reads GAGVSQSPSNKVTEKGKDVELRCDPISGHTALYWYRQSLGQGLEFLIYFQGNSAPDKSGLPSDRFSAERTGGSVSTLTIQRTQQEDSAVYLCASSLRWTPRGYGYTFGSGTRLTVV.

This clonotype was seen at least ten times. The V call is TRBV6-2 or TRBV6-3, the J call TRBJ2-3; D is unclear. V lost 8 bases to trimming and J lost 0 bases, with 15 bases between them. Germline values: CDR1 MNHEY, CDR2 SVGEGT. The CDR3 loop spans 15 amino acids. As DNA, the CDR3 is TGTGCCAGCGCGCCGGCCTATTACAGCACAGATACGCAGTATTTT. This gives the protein CASAPAYYSTDTQYF.

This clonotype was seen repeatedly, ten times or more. As DNA, the CDR3 is TGTGCCAGCAGGGGGCCCGCTGCCTTCGGCAATGAGCAGTTCTTC. This codes for CASRGPAAFGNEQFF. The V and J genes are TRBV12-3 or TRBV12-4 and TRBJ2-1; D is perhaps TRBD1 (5 bases). The CDR3 is 15 amino acids. Trimming shortened V by 6 bases and J by 6 bases, and 18 bases separated the two germline ends.

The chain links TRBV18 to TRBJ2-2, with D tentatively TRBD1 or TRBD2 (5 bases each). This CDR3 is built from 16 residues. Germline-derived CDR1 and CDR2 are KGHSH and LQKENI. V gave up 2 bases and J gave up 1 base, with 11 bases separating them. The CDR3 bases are TGTGCCAGCTCACCAACCGGGGCGAGGAACACCGGGGAGCTGTTTTTT. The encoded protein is CASSPTGARNTGELFF.

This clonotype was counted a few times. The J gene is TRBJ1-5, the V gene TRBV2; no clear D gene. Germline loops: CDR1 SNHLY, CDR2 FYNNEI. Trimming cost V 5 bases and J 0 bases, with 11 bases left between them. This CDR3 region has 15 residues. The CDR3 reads CASSPGPASNQPQHF. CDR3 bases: TGTGCCAGCAGTCCCGGACCAGCTAGCAATCAGCCCCAGCATTTT.

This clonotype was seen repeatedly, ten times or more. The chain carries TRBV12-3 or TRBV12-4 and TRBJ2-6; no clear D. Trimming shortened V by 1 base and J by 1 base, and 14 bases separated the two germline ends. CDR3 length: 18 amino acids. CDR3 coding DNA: TGTGCCAGCAGTTTAGGGGCTGCACTCCTATCTGGGGCCAACGTCCTGACTTTC. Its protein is CASSLGAALLSGANVLTF.